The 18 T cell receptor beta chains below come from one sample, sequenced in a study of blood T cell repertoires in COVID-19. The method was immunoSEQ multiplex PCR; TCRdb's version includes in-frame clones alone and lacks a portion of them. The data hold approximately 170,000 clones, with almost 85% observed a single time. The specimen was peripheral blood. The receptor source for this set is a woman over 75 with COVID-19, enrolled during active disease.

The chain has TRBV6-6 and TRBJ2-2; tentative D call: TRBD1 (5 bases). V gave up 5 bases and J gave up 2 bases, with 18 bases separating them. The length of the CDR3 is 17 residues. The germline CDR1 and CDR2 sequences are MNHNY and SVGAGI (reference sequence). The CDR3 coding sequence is TGTGCCAGCAGTCTTCGGTTAGGGGCGACTAACACCGGGGAGCTGTTTTTT. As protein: CASSLRLGATNTGELFF.

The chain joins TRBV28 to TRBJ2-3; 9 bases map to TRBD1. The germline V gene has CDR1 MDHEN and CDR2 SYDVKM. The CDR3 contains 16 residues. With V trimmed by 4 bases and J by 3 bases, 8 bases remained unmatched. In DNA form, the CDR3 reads TGTGCCAGCAGTTCCCCATGGACAGGGGAGACAGATACGCAGTATTTT. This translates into CASSSPWTGETDTQYF.

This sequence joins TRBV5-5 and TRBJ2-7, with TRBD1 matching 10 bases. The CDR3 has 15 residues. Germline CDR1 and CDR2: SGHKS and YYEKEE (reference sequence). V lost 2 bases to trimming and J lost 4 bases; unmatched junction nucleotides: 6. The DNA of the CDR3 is TGTGCCAGCAGCTTTGCCGGGGGACAGGGGTACGAGCAGTACTTC. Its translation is CASSFAGGQGYEQYF.

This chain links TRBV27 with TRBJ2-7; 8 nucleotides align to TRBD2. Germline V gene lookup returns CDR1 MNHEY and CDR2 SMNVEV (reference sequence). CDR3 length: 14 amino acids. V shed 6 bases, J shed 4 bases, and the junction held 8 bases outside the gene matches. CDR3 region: CASRKSGSGYEQYF. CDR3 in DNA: TGTGCCAGCAGGAAGAGCGGGAGCGGGTACGAGCAGTACTTC.

DNA of the CDR3: TGTGCCAGCTCACTGAGAACTAGAGGCGTCTACGAGCAGTACTTC. Protein sequence: CASSLRTRGVYEQYF. The V and J genes are TRBV18 and TRBJ2-7, with TRBD2 as a possible D gene (5 bases). Germline V gene lookup returns CDR1 KGHSH and CDR2 LQKENI. Trimming removed 4 bases at V and 3 bases at J, with 16 bases between. CDR3 size: 15 residues.

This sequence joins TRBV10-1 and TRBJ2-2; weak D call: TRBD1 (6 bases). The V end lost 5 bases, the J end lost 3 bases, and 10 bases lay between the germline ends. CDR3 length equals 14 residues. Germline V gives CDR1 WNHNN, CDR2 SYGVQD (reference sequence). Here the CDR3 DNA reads TGCGCCAGCAGTCCGGGACACTACACCGGGGAGCTGTTTTTT. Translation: CASSPGHYTGELFF.

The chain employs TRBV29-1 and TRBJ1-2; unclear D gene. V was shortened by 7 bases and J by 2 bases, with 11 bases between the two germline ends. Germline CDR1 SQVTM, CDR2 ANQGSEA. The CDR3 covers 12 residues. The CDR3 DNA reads TGCAGCGCCCGCCAAAGCAACTATGGCTACACCTTC. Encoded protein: CSARQSNYGYTF. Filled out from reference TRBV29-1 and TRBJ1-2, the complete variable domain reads SAVISQKPSRDICQRGTSLTIQCQVDSQVTMMFWYRQQPGQSLTLIATANQGSEATYESGFVIDKFPISRPNLTFSTLTVSNMSPEDSSIYLCSARQSNYGYTFGSGTRLTVV.

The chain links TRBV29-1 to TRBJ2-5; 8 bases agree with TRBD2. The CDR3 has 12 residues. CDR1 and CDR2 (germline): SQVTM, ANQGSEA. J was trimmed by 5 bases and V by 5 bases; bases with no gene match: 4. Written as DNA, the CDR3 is TGCAGCGTTCAAAGCGGGAGTGAGACCCAGTACTTC. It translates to CSVQSGSETQYF. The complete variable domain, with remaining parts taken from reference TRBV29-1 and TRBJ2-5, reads SAVISQKPSRDICQRGTSLTIQCQVDSQVTMMFWYRQQPGQSLTLIATANQGSEATYESGFVIDKFPISRPNLTFSTLTVSNMSPEDSSIYLCSVQSGSETQYFGPGTRLLVL.

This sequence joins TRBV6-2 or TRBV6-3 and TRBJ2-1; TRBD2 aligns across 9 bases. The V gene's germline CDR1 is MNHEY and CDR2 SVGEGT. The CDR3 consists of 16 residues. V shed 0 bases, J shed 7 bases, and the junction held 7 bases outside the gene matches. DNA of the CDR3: TGTGCCAGCAGTTACTCCGGCGGGAGGGCCTGGAATGAGCAGTTCTTC. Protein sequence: CASSYSGGRAWNEQFF.

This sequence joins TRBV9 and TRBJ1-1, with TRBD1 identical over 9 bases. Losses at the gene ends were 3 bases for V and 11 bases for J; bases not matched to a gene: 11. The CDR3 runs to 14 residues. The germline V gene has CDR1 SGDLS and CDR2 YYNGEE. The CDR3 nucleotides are TGTGCCAGCAGCGCGGACAGGGGTTCGAATGGGGCTTTCTTT. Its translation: CASSADRGSNGAFF.

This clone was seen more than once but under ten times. CDR3 sequence (DNA): TGTGCCAGCAGCGAGGGGACAGTTCCCACCTACGAGCAGTACTTC. Translated: CASSEGTVPTYEQYF. This sequence joins TRBV5-4 and TRBJ2-7; 7 bases line up with TRBD1. Germline trimming cut 4 bases from V and 2 bases from J; bases unmatched to any gene: 9. Germline CDR1 SGHNT, CDR2 YYREEE (reference sequence). The CDR3 totals 15 residues.

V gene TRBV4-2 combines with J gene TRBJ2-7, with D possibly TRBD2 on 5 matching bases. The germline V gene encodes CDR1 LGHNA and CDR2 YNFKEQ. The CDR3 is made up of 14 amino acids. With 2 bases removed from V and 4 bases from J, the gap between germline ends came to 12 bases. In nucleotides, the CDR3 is TGTGCCAGCAGCCAATTTGAACTAGAGTACGAGCAGTACTTC. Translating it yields CASSQFELEYEQYF.

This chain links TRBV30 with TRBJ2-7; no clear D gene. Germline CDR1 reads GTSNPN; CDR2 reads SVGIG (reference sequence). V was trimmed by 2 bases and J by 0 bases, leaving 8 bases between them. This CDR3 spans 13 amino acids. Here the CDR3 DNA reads TGTGCCTGGAGTACCGGAGTCTCCTACGAGCAGTACTTC. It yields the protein CAWSTGVSYEQYF.

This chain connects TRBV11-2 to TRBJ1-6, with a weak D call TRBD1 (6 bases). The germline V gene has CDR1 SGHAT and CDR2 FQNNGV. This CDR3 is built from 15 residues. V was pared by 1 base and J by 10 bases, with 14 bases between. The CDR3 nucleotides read TGTGCCAGCAGCTTAGTTGGGGGGGCAGGATCACCCCTCCACTTT. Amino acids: CASSLVGGAGSPLHF.

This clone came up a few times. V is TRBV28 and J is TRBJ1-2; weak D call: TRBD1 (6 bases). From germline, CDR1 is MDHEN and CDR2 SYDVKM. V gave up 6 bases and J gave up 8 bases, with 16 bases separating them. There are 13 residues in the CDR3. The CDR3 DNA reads TGTGCCAGCAGGGGAACAGGGAGCAGAGGCTACACCTTC. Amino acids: CASRGTGSRGYTF.

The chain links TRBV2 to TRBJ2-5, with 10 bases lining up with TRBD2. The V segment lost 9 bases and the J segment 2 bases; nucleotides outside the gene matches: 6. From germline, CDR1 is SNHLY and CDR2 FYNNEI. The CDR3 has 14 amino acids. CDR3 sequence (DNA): TGTGCCAGGCATCTAGCGGGGGATCAAGAGACCCAGTACTTC. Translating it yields CARHLAGDQETQYF.

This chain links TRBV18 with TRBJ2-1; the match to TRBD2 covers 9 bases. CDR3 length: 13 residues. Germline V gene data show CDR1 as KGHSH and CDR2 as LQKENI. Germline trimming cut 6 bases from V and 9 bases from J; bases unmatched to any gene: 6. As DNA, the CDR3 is TGTGCCAGCTCGCTGAGACTAGCGGCTGAGCAGTTCTTC. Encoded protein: CASSLRLAAEQFF.

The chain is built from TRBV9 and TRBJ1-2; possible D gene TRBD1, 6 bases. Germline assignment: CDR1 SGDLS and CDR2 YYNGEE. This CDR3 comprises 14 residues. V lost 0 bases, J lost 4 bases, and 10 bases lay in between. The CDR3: CASSVGGQPYGYTF. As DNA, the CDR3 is TGTGCCAGCAGCGTAGGAGGACAGCCCTATGGCTACACCTTC.